This passage covers 22 T cell receptor beta chains from one sample sequenced in a study of T-cell memory formation after mild COVID-19. TCRdb passed the 5' RACE reads through MiXCR, listing each CDR3 protein once. The sample consists of just under 150,000 distinct CDR3 sequences, under 7% of them appearing once. What was sequenced was PBMCs or a T cell subset sorted from them (not recorded which). Receptor source: an adult woman who had mild COVID-19 (a few samples of this study predate the infection). Cell type and time point are not known.

The chain joins TRBV28 to TRBJ2-7, with D possibly being TRBD2 (5 bases). This CDR3 has 13 amino acids. The V end lost 3 bases, the J end lost 2 bases, and 8 bases lay between the germline ends. Germline assignment: CDR1 MDHEN and CDR2 SYDVKM. The CDR3, as DNA: TGTGCCAGCAGTTTCGGGGATCCCTACGAGCAGTACTTC. It encodes CASSFGDPYEQYF.

This chain joins TRBV29-1 and TRBJ1-2; no reliable D call. The germline CDR1 and CDR2 sequences are SQVTM and ANQGSEA. The CDR3 spans 14 residues. V lost 4 bases to trimming and J lost 4 bases, with 16 bases between them. The CDR3 protein is CSVVRGSAGYGYTF. CDR3 sequence (DNA): TGCAGCGTTGTGAGAGGTTCGGCGGGCTATGGCTACACCTTC. The full variable domain, in which reference TRBV29-1 and TRBJ1-2 provide the parts outside the CDR3, is SAVISQKPSRDICQRGTSLTIQCQVDSQVTMMFWYRQQPGQSLTLIATANQGSEATYESGFVIDKFPISRPNLTFSTLTVSNMSPEDSSIYLCSVVRGSAGYGYTFGSGTRLTVV.

This clonotype has only a few counts. The chain employs TRBV20-1 and TRBJ1-1; D perhaps matches TRBD1 (5 bases). The germline gives CDR1 DFQATT, CDR2 SNEGSKA (reference sequence). This CDR3 has 13 amino acids. V was pared by 4 bases and J by 1 base, with 10 bases between. CDR3 nucleotides: TGCAGTGCTACAGGGCGGGGGAACACTGAAGCTTTCTTT. Translated: CSATGRGNTEAFF.

The rearrangement uses TRBV5-5 and TRBJ2-5; D gene ambiguous. The ends were cut back, 0 bases at V and 1 base at J, with 10 bases in the middle. The CDR3 runs to 15 residues. Per germline, CDR1 SGHKS and CDR2 YYEKEE (reference sequence). The CDR3 is CASSLGLTIQETQYF. DNA of the CDR3: TGTGCCAGCAGCTTGGGGCTGACAATCCAAGAGACCCAGTACTTC. Full variable domain (rest looked up from reference TRBV5-5 and TRBJ2-5): DAGVTQSPTHLIKTRGQQVTLRCSPISGHKSVSWYQQVLGQGPQFIFQYYEKEERGRGNFPDRFSARQFPNYSSELNVNALLLGDSALYLCASSLGLTIQETQYFGPGTRLLVL.

This clonotype showed up just a few times. The genes are TRBV6-6 and TRBJ2-1; D is possibly TRBD1 or TRBD2 (5 bases each). This CDR3 is 16 amino acids long. Germline values: CDR1 MNHNY, CDR2 SVGAGI (reference sequence). The V and J ends lost 2 bases and 0 bases respectively, with 11 bases between them. The CDR3 is CASSYPAGGSYNEQFF. CDR3 bases: TGTGCCAGCAGTTACCCAGCTGGGGGCTCCTACAATGAGCAGTTCTTC.

The rearrangement joins TRBV18 to TRBJ1-5; TRBD1 is a possible D gene (5 bases). The V end was cut by 3 bases, the J end by 7 bases, with 13 bases between. CDR1 KGHSH and CDR2 LQKENI come from the germline V gene. This CDR3 has 14 amino acids. This CDR3 is CASSPLGGVQPQHF. The DNA of the CDR3 is TGTGCCAGCTCACCTCTCGGGGGGGTCCAGCCCCAGCATTTT.

Many counts were recorded for this clonotype. The chain uses TRBV7-3 and TRBJ2-1; TRBD2 is a possible D gene (6 bases). V was clipped by 5 bases and J by 1 base, with 15 bases between them. CDR3 length equals 16 residues. The germline CDR1 and CDR2 sequences are SGHTA and FQGTGA. CDR3 nucleotides: TGTGCCAGCAGCCAACAAGGACTAACGTCCTACAATGAGCAGTTCTTC. Amino acid sequence: CASSQQGLTSYNEQFF.

This clonotype has ten or more counts. V is TRBV15 and J is TRBJ2-3; D may match TRBD1 or TRBD2 (9 bases each). CDR3 length equals 16 residues. Trimming removed 4 bases at V and 6 bases at J, with 20 bases between. CDR1 is LNHNV, CDR2 YYDKDF, per germline (reference sequence). The CDR3 is CATSTGQGTSFDTQYF. CDR3 DNA: TGTGCCACCAGCACAGGACAGGGGACTAGCTTTGATACGCAGTATTTT.

At least ten counts were recorded for this clonotype. The CDR3, as DNA: TGCAGCTTTTTCGACCGCGCGAACGGCTACACCTTC. Protein sequence: CSFFDRANGYTF. J is TRBJ1-2 and V is TRBV29-1; D remains ambiguous. The ends were cut back, 8 bases at V and 8 bases at J, with 18 bases in the middle. CDR3 length: 12 amino acids. Germline V lookup: CDR1 SQVTM, CDR2 ANQGSEA.

The chain carries TRBV5-1 and TRBJ2-2, with a possible D match to TRBD2 (5 bases). The CDR3 is 13 amino acids. Germline assignment: CDR1 SGHRS and CDR2 YFSETQ. V was cut by 3 bases and J by 5 bases, with 8 bases left in between. The CDR3 sequence is CASSSGDTGELFF. The CDR3 region has the DNA TGCGCCAGCAGCTCCGGGGATACCGGGGAGCTGTTTTTT.

This chain joins TRBV2 and TRBJ2-1; 8 positions agree with TRBD2. The trim removed 1 base at V and 4 bases at J, leaving 3 bases unmatched. Germline loops: CDR1 SNHLY, CDR2 FYNNEI. CDR3 size: 15 residues. For the CDR3, the DNA is TGTGCCAGCAGTGAAGGGACTAGCCCGTACAATGAGCAGTTCTTC. Its translation: CASSEGTSPYNEQFF.

This clonotype came up many times. The J gene is TRBJ1-2, the V gene TRBV12-3 or TRBV12-4, with 11 bases that match TRBD1. V lost 6 bases, J lost 4 bases, and 10 bases stayed unmatched. The CDR3 is 16 amino acids. The CDR3 coding sequence is TGTGCCAGCAGGGGGACAGGGGGTGCTCGAGGCTATGGCTACACCTTC. Its protein is CASRGTGGARGYGYTF.

This rearrangement joins TRBV5-4 to TRBJ1-1; 7 nucleotides align to TRBD1. The CDR3 has 15 residues. The V gene end was trimmed by 6 bases and the J gene end by 1 base; junction bases not matched to a gene: 9. Per germline, CDR1 SGHNT and CDR2 YYREEE (reference sequence). The DNA for the CDR3 is TGTGCCAGCACCCAAGGGGGCGGAGGGAACACTGAAGCTTTCTTT. Amino acid sequence: CASTQGGGGNTEAFF. Full variable domain (missing parts from reference TRBV5-4 and TRBJ1-1): ETGVTQSPTHLIKTRGQQVTLRCSSQSGHNTVSWYQQALGQGPQFIFQYYREEENGRGNFPPRFSGLQFPNYSSELNVNALELDDSALYLCASTQGGGGNTEAFFGQGTRLTVV.

Only a few counts were recorded for this clonotype. The chain combines TRBV27 with TRBJ2-3; no clear D. Germline V gene sequence: CDR1 MNHEY, CDR2 SMNVEV (reference sequence). The ends were cut back, 1 base at V and 5 bases at J, with 10 bases in the middle. The CDR3 loop spans 14 amino acids. CDR3 residues: CASSLFSGGDTQYF. DNA for the CDR3: TGTGCCAGCAGTTTATTCTCAGGCGGAGATACGCAGTATTTT.

This clonotype was observed a few times. The chain uses TRBV12-3 or TRBV12-4 and TRBJ1-6, with a possible D match to TRBD1 (5 bases). This CDR3 region has 17 residues. V was cut by 4 bases and J by 7 bases, with 20 bases left in between. CDR3 amino acids: CASSSSGAYGGNSPLHF. In DNA, the CDR3 is TGTGCCAGCAGTTCGAGCGGGGCCTATGGGGGAAATTCACCCCTCCACTTT.

This clonotype came up many times. This chain connects TRBV20-1 to TRBJ2-1; 10 nucleotides agree with TRBD2. CDR3 size: 15 residues. J gave up 6 bases and V 5 bases, and 10 bases lay outside the gene matches. Germline-derived CDR1 and CDR2 are DFQATT and SNEGSKA (reference sequence). The CDR3 nucleotides read TGCAGTGCTGCCCCGGGACTAGCGATTGGCAATGAGCAGTTCTTC. Translation: CSAAPGLAIGNEQFF.

This sequence joins TRBV6-2 or TRBV6-3 and TRBJ2-3; tentative D call: TRBD2 (6 bases). V was clipped by 5 bases and J by 1 base, with 10 bases between them. Germline V CDR1 and CDR2: MNHEY, SVGEGT. The CDR3 consists of 14 residues. CDR3 coding DNA: TGTGCCAGCAGTCGTACTAGCCGCACAGATACGCAGTATTTT. Protein sequence: CASSRTSRTDTQYF.

This clonotype was counted many times. The DNA for the CDR3 is TGTGCCTGGAGTCGAGTAGATGGCTACACCTTC. Translation: CAWSRVDGYTF. V and J are TRBV30 and TRBJ1-2; D ambiguous. The CDR3 length is 11 residues. With 2 bases removed from V and 6 bases from J, the gap between germline ends came to 7 bases. The germline gives CDR1 GTSNPN, CDR2 SVGIG (reference sequence). The variable domain in full, completed from reference TRBV30 and TRBJ1-2, reads SQTIHQWPATLVQPVGSPLSLECTVEGTSNPNLYWYRQAAGRGLQLLFYSVGIGQISSEVPQNLSASRPQDRQFILSSKKLLLSDSGFYLCAWSRVDGYTFGSGTRLTVV.

The chain carries TRBV6-6 and TRBJ1-5; D is undetermined. V shed 7 bases and J shed 2 bases, with 15 bases lying between them. This CDR3 spans 15 amino acids. Germline CDR1 reads MNHNY; CDR2 reads SVGAGI (reference sequence). In DNA, the CDR3 is TGTGCCAGCACCCCCGAGGGCTGGGGCAATCAGCCCCAGCATTTT. Translated, it gives CASTPEGWGNQPQHF.

The chain couples TRBV10-3 to TRBJ2-2; 7 nucleotides line up with TRBD1. V lost 3 bases to trimming and J lost 2 bases; unmatched junction nucleotides: 3. The CDR3 is made up of 15 amino acids. Per the germline V gene, CDR1 is ENHRY and CDR2 is SYGVKD. CDR3 in DNA: TGTGCCATCAGTGACAAAGGGGGCAACACCGGGGAGCTGTTTTTT. Translation: CAISDKGGNTGELFF.

This clonotype was counted a few times. The chain is built from TRBV2 and TRBJ1-1; the D gene is possibly TRBD1 (5 bases). CDR1 is SNHLY, CDR2 FYNNEI, per germline. Trimming took 6 bases from V and 6 from J, leaving 8 bases between them. This CDR3 is 11 amino acids long. CDR3 amino acids: CASRRGPEAFF. The CDR3 bases are TGTGCCAGCAGAAGGGGACCTGAAGCTTTCTTT.

This clonotype was observed many times. V gene TRBV7-3 combines with J gene TRBJ2-1; D uncertain. Trimming cost V 6 bases and J 8 bases, with 17 bases left between them. The germline V gene has CDR1 SGHTA and CDR2 FQGTGA. This CDR3 is built from 14 residues. CDR3 amino acids: CASSKMWAKDEQFF. CDR3 coding DNA: TGTGCCAGCAGTAAAATGTGGGCCAAGGATGAGCAGTTCTTC.